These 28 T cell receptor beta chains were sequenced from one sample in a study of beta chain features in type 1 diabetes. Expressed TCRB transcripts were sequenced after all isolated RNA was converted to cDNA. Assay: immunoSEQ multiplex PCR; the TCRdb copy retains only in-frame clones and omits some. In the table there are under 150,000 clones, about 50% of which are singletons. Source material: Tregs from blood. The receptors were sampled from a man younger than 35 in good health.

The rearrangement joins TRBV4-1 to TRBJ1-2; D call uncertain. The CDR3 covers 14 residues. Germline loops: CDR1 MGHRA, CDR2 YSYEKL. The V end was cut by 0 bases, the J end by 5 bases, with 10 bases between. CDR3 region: CASSQDGQYYGYTF. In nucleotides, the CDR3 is TGCGCCAGCAGCCAAGATGGGCAGTATTATGGCTACACCTTC.

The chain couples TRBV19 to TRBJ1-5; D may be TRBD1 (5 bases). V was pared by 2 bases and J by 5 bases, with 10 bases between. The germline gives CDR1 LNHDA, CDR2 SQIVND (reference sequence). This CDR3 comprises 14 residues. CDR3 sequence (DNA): TGTGCCAGTAGTATATTTGCGGGGGATCAGCCCCAGCATTTT. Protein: CASSIFAGDQPQHF.

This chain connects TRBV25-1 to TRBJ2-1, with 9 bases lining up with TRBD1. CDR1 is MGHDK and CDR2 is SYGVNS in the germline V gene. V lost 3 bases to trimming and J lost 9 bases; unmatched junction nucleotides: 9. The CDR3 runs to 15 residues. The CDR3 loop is CASSDHRGQGGEQFF. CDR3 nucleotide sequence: TGTGCCAGCAGTGATCACAGGGGGCAGGGGGGTGAGCAGTTCTTC.

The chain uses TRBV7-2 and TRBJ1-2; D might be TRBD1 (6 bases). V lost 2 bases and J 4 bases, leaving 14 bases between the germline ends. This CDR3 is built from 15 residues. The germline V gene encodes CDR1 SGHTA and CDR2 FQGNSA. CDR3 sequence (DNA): TGTGCCAGCAGCTTACGAGGGGGGGCCATCTATGGCTACACCTTC. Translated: CASSLRGGAIYGYTF.

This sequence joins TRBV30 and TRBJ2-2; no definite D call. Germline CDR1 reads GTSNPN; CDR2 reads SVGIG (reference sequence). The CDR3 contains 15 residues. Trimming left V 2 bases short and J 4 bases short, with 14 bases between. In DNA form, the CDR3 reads TGTGCCTGGAGTATCGTACGGCGGCCCACCGGGGAGCTGTTTTTT. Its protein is CAWSIVRRPTGELFF.

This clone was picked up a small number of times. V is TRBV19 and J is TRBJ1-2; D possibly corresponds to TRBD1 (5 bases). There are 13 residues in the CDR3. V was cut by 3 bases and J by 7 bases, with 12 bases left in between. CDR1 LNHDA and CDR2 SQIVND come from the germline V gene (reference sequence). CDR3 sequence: CASSIVDSSGYTF. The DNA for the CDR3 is TGTGCCAGTAGTATCGTCGACAGTTCTGGCTACACCTTC.

This chain's CDR3 is CASSPRVDQETQYF. The CDR3 region has the DNA TGTGCCAGCAGCCCTCGAGTGGACCAAGAGACCCAGTACTTC. V is TRBV28 and J is TRBJ2-5; D unclear. The CDR3 sequence is 14 residues long. Trimming took off 6 bases at V and 0 bases at J, with 11 bases between the two ends. The germline V gene has CDR1 MDHEN and CDR2 SYDVKM.

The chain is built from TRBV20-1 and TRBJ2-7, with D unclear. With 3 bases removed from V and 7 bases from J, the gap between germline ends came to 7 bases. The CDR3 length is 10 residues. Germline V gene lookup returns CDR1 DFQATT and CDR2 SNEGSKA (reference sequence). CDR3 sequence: CSASTVEQYF. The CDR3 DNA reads TGCAGTGCTAGCACAGTAGAGCAGTACTTC.

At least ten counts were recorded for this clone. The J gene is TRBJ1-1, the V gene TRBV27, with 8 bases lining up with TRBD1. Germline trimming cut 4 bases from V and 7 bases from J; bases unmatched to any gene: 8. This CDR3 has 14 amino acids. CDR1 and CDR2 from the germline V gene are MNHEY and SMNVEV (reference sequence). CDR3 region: CASSSWTGLNEAFF. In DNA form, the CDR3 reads TGTGCCAGCAGTTCATGGACAGGGCTTAATGAAGCTTTCTTT.

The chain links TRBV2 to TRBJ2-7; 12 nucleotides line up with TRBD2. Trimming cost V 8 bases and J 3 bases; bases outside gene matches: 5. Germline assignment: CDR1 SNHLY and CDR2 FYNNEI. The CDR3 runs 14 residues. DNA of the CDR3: TGTGCCAGCGATAGACTAGCGGGAGTCTACGAGCAGTACTTC. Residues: CASDRLAGVYEQYF.

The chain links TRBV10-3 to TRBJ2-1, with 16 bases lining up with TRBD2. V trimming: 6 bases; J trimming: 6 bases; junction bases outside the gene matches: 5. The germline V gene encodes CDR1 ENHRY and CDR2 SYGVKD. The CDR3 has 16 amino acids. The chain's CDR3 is CAISPGTSGRANEQFF. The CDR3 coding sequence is TGTGCCATCAGCCCCGGGACTAGCGGGAGGGCCAATGAGCAGTTCTTC.

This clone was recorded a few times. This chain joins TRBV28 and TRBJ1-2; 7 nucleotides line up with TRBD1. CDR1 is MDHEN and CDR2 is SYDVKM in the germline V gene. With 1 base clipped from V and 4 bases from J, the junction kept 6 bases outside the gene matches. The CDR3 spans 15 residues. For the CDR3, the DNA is TGTGCCAGCAGTTTATCATTGACAGGGACCTATGGCTACACCTTC. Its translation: CASSLSLTGTYGYTF.

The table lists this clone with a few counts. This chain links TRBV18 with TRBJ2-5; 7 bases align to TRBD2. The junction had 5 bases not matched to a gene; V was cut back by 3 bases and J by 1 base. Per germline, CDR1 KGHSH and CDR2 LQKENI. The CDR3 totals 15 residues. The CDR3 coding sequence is TGTGCCAGCTCACCGACTGGGACTACCCAAGAGACCCAGTACTTC. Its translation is CASSPTGTTQETQYF.

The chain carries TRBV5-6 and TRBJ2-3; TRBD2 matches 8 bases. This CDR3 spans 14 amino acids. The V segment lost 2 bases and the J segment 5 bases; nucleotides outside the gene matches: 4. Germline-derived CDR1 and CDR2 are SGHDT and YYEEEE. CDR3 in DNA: TGTGCCAGCAGCTTTGTCGGGAGGGAAGATACGCAGTATTTT. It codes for CASSFVGREDTQYF.

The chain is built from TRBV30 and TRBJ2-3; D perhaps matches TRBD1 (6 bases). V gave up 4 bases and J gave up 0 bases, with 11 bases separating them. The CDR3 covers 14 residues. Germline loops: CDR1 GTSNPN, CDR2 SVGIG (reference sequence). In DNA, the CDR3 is TGTGCCTGGAAGACAGGACCTAGCACAGATACGCAGTATTTT. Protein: CAWKTGPSTDTQYF.

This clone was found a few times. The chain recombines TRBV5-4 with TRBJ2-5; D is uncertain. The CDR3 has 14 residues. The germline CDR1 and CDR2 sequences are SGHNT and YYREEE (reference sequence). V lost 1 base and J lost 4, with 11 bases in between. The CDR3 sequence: CASSLYYDSETQYF. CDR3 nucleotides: TGTGCCAGCAGCTTGTATTACGACTCAGAGACCCAGTACTTC.

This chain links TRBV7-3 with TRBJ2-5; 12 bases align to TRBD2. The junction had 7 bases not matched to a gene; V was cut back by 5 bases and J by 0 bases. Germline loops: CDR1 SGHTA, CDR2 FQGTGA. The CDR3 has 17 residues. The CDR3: CASSNRTSGKYQETQYF. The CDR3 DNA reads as TGTGCCAGCAGCAACCGGACTAGCGGGAAGTACCAAGAGACCCAGTACTTC.

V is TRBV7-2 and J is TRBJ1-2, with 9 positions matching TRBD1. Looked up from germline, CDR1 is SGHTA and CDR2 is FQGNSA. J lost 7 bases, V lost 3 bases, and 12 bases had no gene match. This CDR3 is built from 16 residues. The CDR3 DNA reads TGTGCCAGCAGCTTCACCCCGGGACAGGGACGGGGTGGCTACACCTTC. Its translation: CASSFTPGQGRGGYTF.

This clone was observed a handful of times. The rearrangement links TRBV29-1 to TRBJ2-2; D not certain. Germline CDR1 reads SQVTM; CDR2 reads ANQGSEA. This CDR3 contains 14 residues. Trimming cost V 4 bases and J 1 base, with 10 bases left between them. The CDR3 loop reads CSVVRRGNTGELFF. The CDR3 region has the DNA TGCAGCGTTGTCCGACGCGGGAACACCGGGGAGCTGTTTTTT.

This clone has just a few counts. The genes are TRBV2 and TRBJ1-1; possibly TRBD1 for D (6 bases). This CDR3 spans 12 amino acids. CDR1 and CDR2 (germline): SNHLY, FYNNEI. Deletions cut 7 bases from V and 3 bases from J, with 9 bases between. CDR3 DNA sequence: TGTGCCAGCACTGGACAGTACACTGAAGCTTTCTTT. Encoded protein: CASTGQYTEAFF.

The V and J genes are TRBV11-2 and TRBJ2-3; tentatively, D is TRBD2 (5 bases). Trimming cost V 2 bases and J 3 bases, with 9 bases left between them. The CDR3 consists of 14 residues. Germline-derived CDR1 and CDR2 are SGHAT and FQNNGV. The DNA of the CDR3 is TGTGCCAGCAGCTTATGGGGAGTTACAGATACGCAGTATTTT. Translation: CASSLWGVTDTQYF.

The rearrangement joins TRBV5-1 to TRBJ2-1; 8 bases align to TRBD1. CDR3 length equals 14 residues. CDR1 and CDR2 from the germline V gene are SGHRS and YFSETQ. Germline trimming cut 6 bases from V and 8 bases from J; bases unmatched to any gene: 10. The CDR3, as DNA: TGCGCCAGCAAGGACAGGACAGGGCTCCATGAGCAGTTCTTC. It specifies CASKDRTGLHEQFF. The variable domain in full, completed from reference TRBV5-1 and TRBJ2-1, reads KAGVTQTPRYLIKTRGQQVTLSCSPISGHRSVSWYQQTPGQGLQFLFEYFSETQRNKGNFPGRFSGRQFSNSRSEMNVSTLELGDSALYLCASKDRTGLHEQFFGPGTRLTVL.

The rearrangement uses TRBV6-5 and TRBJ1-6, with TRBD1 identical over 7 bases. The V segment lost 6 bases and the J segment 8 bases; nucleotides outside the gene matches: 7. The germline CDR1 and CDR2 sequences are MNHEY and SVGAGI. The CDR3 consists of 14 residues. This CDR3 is CASRRTGVDSPLHF. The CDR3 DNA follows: TGTGCCAGCAGACGCACAGGGGTAGATTCACCCCTCCACTTT.

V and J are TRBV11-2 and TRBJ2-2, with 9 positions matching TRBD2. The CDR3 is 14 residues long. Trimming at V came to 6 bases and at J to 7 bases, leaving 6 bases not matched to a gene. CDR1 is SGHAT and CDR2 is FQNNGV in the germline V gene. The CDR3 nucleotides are TGTGCCAGCAGAATAGCGGGAGCTTACGGGGAGCTGTTTTTT. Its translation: CASRIAGAYGELFF.

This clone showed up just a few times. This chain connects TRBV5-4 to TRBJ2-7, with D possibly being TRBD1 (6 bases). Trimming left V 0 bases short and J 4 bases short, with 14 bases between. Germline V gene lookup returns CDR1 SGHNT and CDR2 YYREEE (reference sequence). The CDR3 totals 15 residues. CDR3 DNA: TGTGCCAGCAGCTTGGGCTGGGCAGGGGAGTACGAGCAGTACTTC. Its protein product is CASSLGWAGEYEQYF.

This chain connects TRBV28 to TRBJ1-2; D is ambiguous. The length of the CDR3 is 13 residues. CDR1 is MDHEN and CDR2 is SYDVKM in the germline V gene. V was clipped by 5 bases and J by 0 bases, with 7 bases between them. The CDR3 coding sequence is TGTGCCAGCAGTCCTGGCCCTAACTATGGCTACACCTTC. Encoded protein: CASSPGPNYGYTF.

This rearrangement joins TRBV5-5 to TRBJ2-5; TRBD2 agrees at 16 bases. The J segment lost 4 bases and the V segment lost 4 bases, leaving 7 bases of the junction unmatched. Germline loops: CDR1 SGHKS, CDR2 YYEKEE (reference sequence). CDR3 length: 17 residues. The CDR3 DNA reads TGTGCCAGCAGCCAGGGACTAGCGGGGGGGCAACGAGAGACCCAGTACTTC. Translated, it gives CASSQGLAGGQRETQYF.

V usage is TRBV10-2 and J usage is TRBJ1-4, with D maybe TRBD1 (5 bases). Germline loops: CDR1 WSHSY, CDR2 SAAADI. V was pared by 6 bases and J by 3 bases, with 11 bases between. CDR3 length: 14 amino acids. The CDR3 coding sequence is TGCGCCAGCAGGGGGGACTTCTCTAATGAAAAACTGTTTTTT. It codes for CASRGDFSNEKLFF.